This TCR beta chain was sequenced in a study of blood T cell repertoires in COVID-19. Overall study: Donors in the United States, Italy and Spain gave samples during acute or convalescent COVID-19.

Profiled with immunoSEQ multiplex PCR; TCRdb holds only in-frame clones, not every one. The table has some 17,000 clones, around nine tenths seen once. The TCR originated in a man aged 55 to 69 with active COVID-19. Sequences were obtained from peripheral blood.

Here the CDR3 DNA reads TGCGCCAGCAGCTGGGGGGTTGAGGGTGAAAAACTGTTTTTT. Translating gives CASSWGVEGEKLFF. The gene calls are TRBV5-1 and TRBJ1-4, with TRBD1 as a possible D gene (5 bases). In germline, CDR1 is SGHRS, CDR2 YFSETQ. Trimming stripped 3 bases from V and 7 bases from J, with 13 bases between. This CDR3 spans 14 amino acids.